This T cell receptor beta chain stems from a study of Ad26.COV2.S vaccination and SARS-CoV-2 variants. Data came from immunoSEQ multiplex PCR; TCRdb stores just in-frame clones and leaves some out. The sample has approximately 420,000 clones; 88% are singletons. V was pared by 5 bases and J by 5 bases, with 5 bases of the junction left unmatched. This CDR3 has 13 residues. CDR1 is GTSNPN, CDR2 SVGIG, per germline (reference sequence). As regards this clone: Its antigen remains unknown.

Findings and caveats of the study: Among vaccine recipients, spike-specific TCR breadth exceeded that of placebo recipients.

Treatment: 15 to 20 received Ad26.COV2.S at low or high dose, single or two shots; about 5 received placebo; per-sample allocation not given. On day 63 after the first injection, vaccine and placebo recipients gave samples. V and J are TRBV30 and TRBJ1-4, with 7 bases that match TRBD1. The clonotype originates from a person between 18 and 65 years old who received the Ad26.COV2.S COVID-19 vaccine or a placebo. The specimen was peripheral blood, collected in a trial of Ad26.COV2.S vaccine versus placebo. CDR3 sequence (DNA): TGTGCCTGGGGACAGGCTATCAATGAAAAACTGTTTTTT. It is translated as CAWGQAINEKLFF.